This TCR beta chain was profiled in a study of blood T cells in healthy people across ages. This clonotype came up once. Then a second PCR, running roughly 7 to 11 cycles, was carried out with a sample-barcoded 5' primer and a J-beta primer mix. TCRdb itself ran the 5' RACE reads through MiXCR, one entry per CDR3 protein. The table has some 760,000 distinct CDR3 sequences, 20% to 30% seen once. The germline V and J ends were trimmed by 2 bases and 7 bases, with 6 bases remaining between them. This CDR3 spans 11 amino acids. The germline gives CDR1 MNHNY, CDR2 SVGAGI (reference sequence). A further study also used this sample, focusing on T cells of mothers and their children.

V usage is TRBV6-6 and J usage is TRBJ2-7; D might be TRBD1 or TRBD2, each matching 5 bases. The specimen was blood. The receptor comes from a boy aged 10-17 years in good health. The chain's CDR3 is CASSYEGEQYF. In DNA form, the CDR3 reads TGTGCCAGCAGTTACGAGGGGGAGCAGTACTTC.